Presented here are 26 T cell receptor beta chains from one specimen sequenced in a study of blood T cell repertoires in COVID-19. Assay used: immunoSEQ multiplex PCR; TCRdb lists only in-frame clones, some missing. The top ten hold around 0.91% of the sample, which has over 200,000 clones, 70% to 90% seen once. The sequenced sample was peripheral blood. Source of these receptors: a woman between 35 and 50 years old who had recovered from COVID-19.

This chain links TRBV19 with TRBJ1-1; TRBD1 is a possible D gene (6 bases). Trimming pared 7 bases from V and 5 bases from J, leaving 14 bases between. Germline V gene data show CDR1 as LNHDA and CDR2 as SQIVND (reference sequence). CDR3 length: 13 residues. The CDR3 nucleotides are TGTGCCAGTACCATGACCCAGGGGACTGAAGCTTTCTTT. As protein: CASTMTQGTEAFF.

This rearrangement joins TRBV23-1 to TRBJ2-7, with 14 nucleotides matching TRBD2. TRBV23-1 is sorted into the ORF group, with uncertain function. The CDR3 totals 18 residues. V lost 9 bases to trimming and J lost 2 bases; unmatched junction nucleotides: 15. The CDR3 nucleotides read TGCGCCAGTAGAGTGGGACTAGCGGGAGAGGGCCCCCCCTACGAGCAGTACGTC. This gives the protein CASRVGLAGEGPPYEQYV.

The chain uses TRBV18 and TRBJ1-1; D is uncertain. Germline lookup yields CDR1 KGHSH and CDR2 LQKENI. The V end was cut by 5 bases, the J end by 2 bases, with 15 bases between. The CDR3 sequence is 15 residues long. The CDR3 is CASSERGNPNTEAFF. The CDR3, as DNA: TGTGCCAGCTCAGAGCGGGGAAATCCAAACACTGAAGCTTTCTTT.

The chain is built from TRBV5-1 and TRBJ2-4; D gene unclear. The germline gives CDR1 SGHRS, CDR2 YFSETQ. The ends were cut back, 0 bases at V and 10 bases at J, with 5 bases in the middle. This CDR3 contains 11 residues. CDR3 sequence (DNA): TGCGCCAGCAGCTTGGGGCAGATTCAGTACTTC. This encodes CASSLGQIQYF.

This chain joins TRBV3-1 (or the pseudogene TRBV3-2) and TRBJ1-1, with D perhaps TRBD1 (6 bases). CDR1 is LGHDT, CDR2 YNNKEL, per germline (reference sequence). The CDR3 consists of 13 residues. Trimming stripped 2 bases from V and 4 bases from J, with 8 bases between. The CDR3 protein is CASSQLQGTEAFF. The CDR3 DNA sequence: TGTGCCAGCAGCCAACTACAGGGCACTGAAGCTTTCTTT.

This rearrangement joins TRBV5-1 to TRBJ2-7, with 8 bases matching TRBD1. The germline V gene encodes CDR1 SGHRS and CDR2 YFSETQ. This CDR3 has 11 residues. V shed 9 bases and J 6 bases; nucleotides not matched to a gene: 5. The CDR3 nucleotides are TGCGCCACCCAGGGGGCTGGCGAGCAGTACGTC. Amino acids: CATQGAGEQYV.

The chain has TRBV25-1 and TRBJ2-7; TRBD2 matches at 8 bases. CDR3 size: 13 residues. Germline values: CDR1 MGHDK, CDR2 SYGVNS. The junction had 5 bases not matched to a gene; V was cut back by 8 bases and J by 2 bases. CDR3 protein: CASSLAGTYEQYF. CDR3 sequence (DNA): TGTGCCAGCTCCCTAGCGGGTACCTACGAGCAGTACTTC.

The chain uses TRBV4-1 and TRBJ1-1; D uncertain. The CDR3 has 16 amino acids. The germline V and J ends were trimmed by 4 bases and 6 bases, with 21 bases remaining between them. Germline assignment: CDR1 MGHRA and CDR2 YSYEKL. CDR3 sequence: CASSLTQTGSGAEAFF. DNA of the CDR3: TGCGCCAGCAGCCTGACCCAGACGGGATCTGGGGCTGAAGCTTTCTTT.

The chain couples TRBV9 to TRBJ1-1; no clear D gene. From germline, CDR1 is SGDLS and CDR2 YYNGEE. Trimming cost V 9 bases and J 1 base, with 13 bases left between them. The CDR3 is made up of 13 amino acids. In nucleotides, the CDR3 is TGTGCCACTACCCGTCCGCCGAACACTGAAGCTTTCTTT. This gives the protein CATTRPPNTEAFF.

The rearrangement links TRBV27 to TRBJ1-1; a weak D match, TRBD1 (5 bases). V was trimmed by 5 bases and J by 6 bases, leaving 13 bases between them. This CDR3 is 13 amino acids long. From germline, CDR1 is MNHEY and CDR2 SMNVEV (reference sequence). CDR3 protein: CASSPGGGAEAFF. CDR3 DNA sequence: TGTGCCAGCAGTCCCGGGGGGGGTGCTGAAGCTTTCTTT.

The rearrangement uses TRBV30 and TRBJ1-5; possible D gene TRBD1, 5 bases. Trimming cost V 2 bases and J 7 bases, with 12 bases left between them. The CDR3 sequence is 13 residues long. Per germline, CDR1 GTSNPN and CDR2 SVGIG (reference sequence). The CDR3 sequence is CAWSLQRGQPQHF. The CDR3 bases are TGTGCCTGGAGTTTGCAGCGGGGCCAGCCCCAGCATTTT.

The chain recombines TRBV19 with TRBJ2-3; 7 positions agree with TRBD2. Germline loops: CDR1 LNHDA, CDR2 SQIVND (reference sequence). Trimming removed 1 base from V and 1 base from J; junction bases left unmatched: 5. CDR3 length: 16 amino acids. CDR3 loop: CASSIGLADRTDTQYF. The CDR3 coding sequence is TGTGCCAGTAGTATAGGCCTAGCGGACCGCACAGATACGCAGTATTTT.

CDR3 in DNA: TGTGCCAGCAGCCCCCGACAGGGATTTAACTATGGCTACACCTTC. Its protein is CASSPRQGFNYGYTF. The V call is TRBV9, the J call TRBJ1-2, with TRBD1 matching 7 bases. Germline lookup yields CDR1 SGDLS and CDR2 YYNGEE. The junction had 7 bases not matched to a gene; V was cut back by 4 bases and J by 1 base. This CDR3 has 15 amino acids.

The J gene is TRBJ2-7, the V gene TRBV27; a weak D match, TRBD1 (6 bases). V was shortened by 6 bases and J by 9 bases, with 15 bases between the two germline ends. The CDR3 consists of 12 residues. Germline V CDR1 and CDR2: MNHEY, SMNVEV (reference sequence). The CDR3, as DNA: TGTGCCAGCAGCCCCAGGGGCGGGTCGCAGTACTTC. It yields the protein CASSPRGGSQYF.

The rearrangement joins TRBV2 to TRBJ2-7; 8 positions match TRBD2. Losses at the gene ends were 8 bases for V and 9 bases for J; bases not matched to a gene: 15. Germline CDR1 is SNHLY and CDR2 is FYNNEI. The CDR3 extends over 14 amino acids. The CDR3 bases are TGTGCCAGCCGGGGGGGACGCGGGGAACTCGGGCAGTACTTC. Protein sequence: CASRGGRGELGQYF.

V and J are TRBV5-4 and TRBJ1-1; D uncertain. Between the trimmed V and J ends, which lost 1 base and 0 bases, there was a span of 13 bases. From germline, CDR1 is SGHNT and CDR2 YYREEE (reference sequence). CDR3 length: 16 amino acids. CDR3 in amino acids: CASSLRGRGMNTEAFF. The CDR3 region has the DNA TGTGCCAGCAGCTTGCGTGGGAGAGGAATGAACACTGAAGCTTTCTTT.

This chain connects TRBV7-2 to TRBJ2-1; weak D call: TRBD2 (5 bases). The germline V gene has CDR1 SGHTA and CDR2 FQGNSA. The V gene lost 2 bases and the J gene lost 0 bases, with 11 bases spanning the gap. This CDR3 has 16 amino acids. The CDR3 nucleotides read TGTGCCAGCAGCTTAACCGGGGATAGCTCCTACAATGAGCAGTTCTTC. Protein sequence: CASSLTGDSSYNEQFF.

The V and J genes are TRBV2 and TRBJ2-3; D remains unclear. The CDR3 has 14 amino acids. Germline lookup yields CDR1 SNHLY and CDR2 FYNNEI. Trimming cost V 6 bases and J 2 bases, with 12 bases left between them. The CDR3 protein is CASRQRLTTDTQYF. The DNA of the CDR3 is TGTGCCAGCAGGCAGCGCCTTACCACAGATACGCAGTATTTT.

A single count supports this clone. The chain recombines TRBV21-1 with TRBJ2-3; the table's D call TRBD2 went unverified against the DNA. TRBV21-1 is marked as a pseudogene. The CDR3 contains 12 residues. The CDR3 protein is CASSKVLDTQYF. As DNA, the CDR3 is TGTGCCAGCAGCAAAGTTCTAGATACGCAGTATTTT.

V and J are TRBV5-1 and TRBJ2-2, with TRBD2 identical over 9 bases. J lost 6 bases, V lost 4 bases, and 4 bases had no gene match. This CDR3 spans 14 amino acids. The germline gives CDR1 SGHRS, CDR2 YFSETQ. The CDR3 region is CASSRAGGPGELFF. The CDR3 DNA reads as TGCGCCAGCAGCAGGGCGGGAGGGCCCGGGGAGCTGTTTTTT. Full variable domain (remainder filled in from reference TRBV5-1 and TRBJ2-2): KAGVTQTPRYLIKTRGQQVTLSCSPISGHRSVSWYQQTPGQGLQFLFEYFSETQRNKGNFPGRFSGRQFSNSRSEMNVSTLELGDSALYLCASSRAGGPGELFFGEGSRLTVL.

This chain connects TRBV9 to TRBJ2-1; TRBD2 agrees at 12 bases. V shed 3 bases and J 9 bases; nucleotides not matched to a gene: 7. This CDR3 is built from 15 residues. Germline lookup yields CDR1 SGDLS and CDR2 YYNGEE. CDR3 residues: CASSGTSGDLTEQFF. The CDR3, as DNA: TGTGCCAGCAGCGGGACTAGCGGGGACCTCACTGAGCAGTTCTTC.

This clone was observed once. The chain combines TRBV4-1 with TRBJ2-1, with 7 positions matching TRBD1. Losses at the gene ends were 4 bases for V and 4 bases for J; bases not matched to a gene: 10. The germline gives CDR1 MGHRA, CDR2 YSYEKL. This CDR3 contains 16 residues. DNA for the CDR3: TGCGCCAGCAGCCCGACACAGACAGGGCGGTACAATGAGCAGTTCTTC. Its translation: CASSPTQTGRYNEQFF.

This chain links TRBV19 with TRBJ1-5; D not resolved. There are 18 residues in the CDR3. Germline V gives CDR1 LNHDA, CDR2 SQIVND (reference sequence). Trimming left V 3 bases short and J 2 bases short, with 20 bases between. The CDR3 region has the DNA TGTGCCAGTAGTATTAGGGAGGTGTGGGGTACTCGCAATCAGCCCCAGCATTTT. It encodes CASSIREVWGTRNQPQHF.

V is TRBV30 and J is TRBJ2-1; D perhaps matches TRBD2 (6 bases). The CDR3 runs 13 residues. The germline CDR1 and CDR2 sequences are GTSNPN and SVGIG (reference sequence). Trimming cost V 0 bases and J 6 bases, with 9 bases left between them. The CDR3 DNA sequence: TGTGCCTGGAGTGTAGGTAGCGGCAATGAGCAGTTCTTC. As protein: CAWSVGSGNEQFF.

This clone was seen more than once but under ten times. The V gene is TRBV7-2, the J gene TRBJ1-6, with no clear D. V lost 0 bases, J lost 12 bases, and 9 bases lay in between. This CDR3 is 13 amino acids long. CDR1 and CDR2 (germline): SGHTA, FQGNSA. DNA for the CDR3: TGTGCCAGCAGCTTAGCCCTGCCGAGACCCCTCCACTTT. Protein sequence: CASSLALPRPLHF. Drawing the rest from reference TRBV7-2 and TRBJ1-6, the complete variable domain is GAGVSQSPSNKVTEKGKDVELRCDPISGHTALYWYRQSLGQGLEFLIYFQGNSAPDKSGLPSDRFSAERTGGSVSTLTIQRTQQEDSAVYLCASSLALPRPLHFGNGTRLTVT.

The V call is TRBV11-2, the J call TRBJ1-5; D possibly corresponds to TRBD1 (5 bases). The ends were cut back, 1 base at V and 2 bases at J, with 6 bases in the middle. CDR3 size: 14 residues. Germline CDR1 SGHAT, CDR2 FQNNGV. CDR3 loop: CASSLGRGNQPQHF. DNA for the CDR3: TGTGCCAGCAGCTTAGGCAGGGGCAATCAGCCCCAGCATTTT.